These 19 T cell receptor beta chains were all obtained from the same sample, sequenced in a study of Ad26.COV2.S vaccination and SARS-CoV-2 variants. The treatment is: 15 to 20 received Ad26.COV2.S at low or high dose, single or two shots; about 5 received placebo; per-sample allocation not given. Day 63 following the first vaccine or placebo injection was when the samples were taken. Some clones are missing from TCRdb's copy, which holds only in-frame ones; the method was immunoSEQ multiplex PCR. The data contain about 250,000 clones, approximately 87% of them singletons. The material was peripheral blood, obtained in a trial of Ad26.COV2.S vaccine versus placebo. Every receptor here comes from a person aged 18-60 years who received the Ad26.COV2.S COVID-19 vaccine or a placebo.

This clone occurred a few times. J is TRBJ1-2 and V is TRBV2; 8 bases map to TRBD1. J lost 6 bases, V lost 4 bases, and 7 bases had no gene match. The CDR3 has 14 amino acids. Germline V CDR1 and CDR2: SNHLY, FYNNEI. For the CDR3, the DNA is TGTGCCAGCAGTGGTGTCAGGGGGCTTGATGGCTACACCTTC. Protein sequence: CASSGVRGLDGYTF.

A note on this clone: The limits of the CDR3 on the DNA are not certain, so only TCRdb's listed CDR3 is given. The CDR3 loop reads CASSSSDRGRVTIYF. The V gene is TRBV6-5, the J gene TRBJ1-3; the table names TRBD1, a call not compared with the DNA. Germline loops: CDR1 MNHEY, CDR2 SVGAGI. The length of the CDR3 is 15 amino acids, counting both ends.

This chain connects TRBV2 to TRBJ1-5; D uncertain. CDR1 is SNHLY, CDR2 FYNNEI, per germline. V gave up 6 bases and J gave up 6 bases, with 12 bases separating them. CDR3 size: 13 residues. CDR3 sequence: CASSNYLSQPQHF. CDR3 in DNA: TGTGCCAGCAGCAACTATCTGAGTCAGCCCCAGCATTTT.

V usage is TRBV11-2 and J usage is TRBJ1-1; D is unclear. Germline CDR1 reads SGHAT; CDR2 reads FQNNGV. This CDR3 is built from 11 residues. V dropped 3 bases and J dropped 4 bases, with 3 bases sitting between them. The CDR3 bases are TGTGCCAGCAGCTTTGCCACTGAAGCTTTCTTT. Its protein product is CASSFATEAFF.

The chain has TRBV9 and TRBJ2-5; either TRBD1 or TRBD2 may fit D (6 bases each). The CDR3 has 14 amino acids. Germline V gives CDR1 SGDLS, CDR2 YYNGEE. Trimming removed 4 bases at V and 5 bases at J, with 15 bases between. In DNA form, the CDR3 reads TGTGCCAGCAGCCCCTCCACAGGGAGGGAGACCCAGTACTTC. It codes for CASSPSTGRETQYF. The whole variable domain, filled in from reference TRBV9 and TRBJ2-5, reads DSGVTQTPKHLITATGQRVTLRCSPRSGDLSVYWYQQSLDQGLQFLIQYYNGEERAKGNILERFSAQQFPDLHSELNLSSLELGDSALYFCASSPSTGRETQYFGPGTRLLVL.

This rearrangement joins TRBV4-2 to TRBJ2-1; 7 bases fit TRBD2. The CDR3 has 14 residues. Germline CDR1 reads LGHNA; CDR2 reads YNFKEQ. J gave up 9 bases and V 0 bases, and 5 bases lay outside the gene matches. CDR3 nucleotide sequence: TGTGCCAGCAGCCAAGAAGGACTAGTGAGTGAGCAGTTCTTC. Translated, it gives CASSQEGLVSEQFF.

This sequence joins TRBV4-3 and TRBJ1-2, with D uncertain. This CDR3 comprises 13 residues. Germline V gene lookup returns CDR1 LGHNA and CDR2 YSLEER. With 1 base removed from V and 10 bases from J, the gap between germline ends came to 13 bases. The chain's CDR3 is CASSQGGILDYTF. The CDR3 coding sequence is TGCGCCAGCAGCCAAGGGGGTATTCTCGACTACACCTTC.

The chain combines TRBV27 with TRBJ2-1, with D perhaps matching TRBD1 (6 bases). Trimming removed 5 bases from V and 8 bases from J, with 16 bases in between. This CDR3 comprises 14 residues. Germline V lookup: CDR1 MNHEY, CDR2 SMNVEV (reference sequence). The CDR3 sequence: CASSMKTGTYEQFF. DNA for the CDR3: TGTGCCAGCAGTATGAAGACCGGGACATATGAGCAGTTCTTC.

J is TRBJ2-1 and V is TRBV25-1; TRBD1 might be the D (6 bases). The germline V gene has CDR1 MGHDK and CDR2 SYGVNS. CDR3 size: 15 residues. Trimming cost V 6 bases and J 13 bases, with 25 bases left between them. The CDR3 nucleotides are TGTGCCAGCAGCCCGCCCCCGGGACATGGTCCGTTTCAGTTCTTC. It is translated as CASSPPPGHGPFQFF.

The rearrangement uses TRBV6-2 or TRBV6-3 and TRBJ1-5; D perhaps matches TRBD1 (6 bases). This CDR3 region has 16 residues. The V end lost 2 bases, the J end lost 5 bases, and 16 bases lay between the germline ends. Germline V CDR1 and CDR2: MNHEY, SVGEGT. This CDR3 is CASSYQGRGRDQPQHF. The CDR3 DNA is TGTGCCAGCAGTTACCAGGGCAGGGGAAGGGATCAGCCCCAGCATTTT.

The gene calls are TRBV6-5 and TRBJ2-7, with D possibly TRBD1 on 5 matching bases. Per the germline V gene, CDR1 is MNHEY and CDR2 is SVGAGI. The CDR3 contains 14 residues. Trimming pared 6 bases from V and 3 bases from J, leaving 15 bases between. The CDR3 DNA sequence: TGTGCCAGCAGCCCCGCACAGGCTATCTACGAGCAGTACTTC. Protein sequence: CASSPAQAIYEQYF.

V and J are TRBV15 and TRBJ2-5; D is possibly TRBD1 (6 bases). CDR1 is LNHNV, CDR2 YYDKDF, per germline (reference sequence). This CDR3 region has 14 residues. Trimming shortened V by 6 bases and J by 2 bases, and 13 bases separated the two germline ends. The CDR3: CATSGIQGQETQYF. The CDR3 DNA is TGTGCCACCAGTGGGATTCAGGGGCAAGAGACCCAGTACTTC.

The V call is TRBV5-1, the J call TRBJ1-3; D perhaps matches TRBD1 (5 bases). V lost 3 bases and J lost 6, with 10 bases in between. Germline loops: CDR1 SGHRS, CDR2 YFSETQ. The CDR3 sequence is 13 residues long. The CDR3 sequence is CASSSGLVNTIYF. The CDR3 region has the DNA TGCGCCAGCAGCTCGGGACTCGTAAACACCATATATTTT. The variable domain in full, with the rest retrieved from reference TRBV5-1 and TRBJ1-3, is KAGVTQTPRYLIKTRGQQVTLSCSPISGHRSVSWYQQTPGQGLQFLFEYFSETQRNKGNFPGRFSGRQFSNSRSEMNVSTLELGDSALYLCASSSGLVNTIYFGEGSWLTVV.

In its sample, this clone ranks as medium-sized. The rearrangement links TRBV7-9 to TRBJ1-5; D uncertain. Between the trimmed V and J ends, which lost 0 bases and 5 bases, there was a span of 2 bases. Germline-derived CDR1 and CDR2 are SEHNR and FQNEAQ (reference sequence). This CDR3 is 12 amino acids long. The DNA of the CDR3 is TGTGCCAGCAGCTTAGCTTATCAGCCCCAGCATTTT. This translates into CASSLAYQPQHF.

In DNA form, the CDR3 reads TGTGCCAGCACAAGCAGTAACTATGGCTACACCTTC. Its translation is CASTSSNYGYTF. This chain connects TRBV2 to TRBJ1-2; D is unclear. Deletions cut 7 bases from V and 1 base from J, with 7 bases between. The germline V gene encodes CDR1 SNHLY and CDR2 FYNNEI. This CDR3 contains 12 residues.

This clone was counted a single time. The sample carries other DNA sequences with the same CDR3. This sequence joins TRBV30 and TRBJ1-4; D unclear. V was clipped by 0 bases and J by 7 bases, with 9 bases between them. Looked up from germline, CDR1 is GTSNPN and CDR2 is SVGIG (reference sequence). CDR3 length: 13 residues. This CDR3 is CAWSVLGGEKLFF. The CDR3 DNA reads as TGTGCCTGGAGTGTACTGGGCGGTGAAAAACTGTTTTTT.

The rearrangement joins TRBV12-5 to TRBJ2-1, with 9 bases matching TRBD1. This CDR3 spans 15 amino acids. The ends lost 1 base at V and 8 bases at J; junction bases unmatched: 6. Germline CDR1 and CDR2: LGHNT and FRNRAP. This CDR3 is CASGLAGTGSHEQFF. CDR3 DNA: TGTGCTAGTGGTTTGGCCGGGACAGGGTCCCATGAGCAGTTCTTC. Supplemented by reference TRBV12-5 and TRBJ2-1, the full variable domain reads DARVTQTPRHKVTEMGQEVTMRCQPILGHNTVFWYRQTMMQGLELLAYFRNRAPLDDSGMPKDRFSAEMPDATLATLKIQPSEPRDSAVYFCASGLAGTGSHEQFFGPGTRLTVL.

CDR3 nucleotides: TGTGCCAGCAGTTTAGGCCTGTCGGGTGAGCAGTTCTTC. Its translation is CASSLGLSGEQFF. The rearrangement uses TRBV12-3 or TRBV12-4 and TRBJ2-1; D not resolved. The CDR3 has 13 residues. Trimming took 1 base from V and 9 from J, leaving 10 bases between them.

This clone is labeled as large. The chain employs TRBV5-1 and TRBJ2-7; 10 positions agree with TRBD2. Germline CDR1 SGHRS, CDR2 YFSETQ. The CDR3 is made up of 16 amino acids. The V segment lost 4 bases and the J segment 2 bases; nucleotides outside the gene matches: 9. For the CDR3, the DNA is TGCGCCAGCAGCGCCGAGGCTAGCGGGAGAACCTACGAGCAGTACTTC. It is translated as CASSAEASGRTYEQYF. Looking up the rest from reference TRBV5-1 and TRBJ2-7 gives the full variable domain: KAGVTQTPRYLIKTRGQQVTLSCSPISGHRSVSWYQQTPGQGLQFLFEYFSETQRNKGNFPGRFSGRQFSNSRSEMNVSTLELGDSALYLCASSAEASGRTYEQYFGPGTRLTVT.